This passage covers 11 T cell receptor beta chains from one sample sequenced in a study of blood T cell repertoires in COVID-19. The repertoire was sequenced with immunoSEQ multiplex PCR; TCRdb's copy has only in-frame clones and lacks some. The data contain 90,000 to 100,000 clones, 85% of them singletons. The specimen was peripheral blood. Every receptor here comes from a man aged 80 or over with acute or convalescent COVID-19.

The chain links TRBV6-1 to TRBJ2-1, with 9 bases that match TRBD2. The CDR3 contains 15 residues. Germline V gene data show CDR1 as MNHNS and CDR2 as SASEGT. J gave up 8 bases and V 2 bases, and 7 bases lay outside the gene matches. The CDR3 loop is CASSERASGIHEQFF. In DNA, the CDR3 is TGTGCCAGCAGTGAAAGGGCTAGCGGGATACATGAGCAGTTCTTC.

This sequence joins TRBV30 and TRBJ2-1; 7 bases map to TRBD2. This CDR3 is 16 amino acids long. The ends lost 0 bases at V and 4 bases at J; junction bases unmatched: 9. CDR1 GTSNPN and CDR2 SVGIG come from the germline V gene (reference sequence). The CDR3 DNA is TGTGCCTGGAGTGTAAACGGAGCGGGAAGGTACAATGAGCAGTTCTTC. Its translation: CAWSVNGAGRYNEQFF.

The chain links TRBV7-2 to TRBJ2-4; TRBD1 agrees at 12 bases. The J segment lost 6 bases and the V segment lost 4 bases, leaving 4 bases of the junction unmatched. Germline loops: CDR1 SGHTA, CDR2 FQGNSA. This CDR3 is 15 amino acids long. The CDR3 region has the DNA TGTGCCAGCAGCTCTGGGACAGGGGGCGCAAACATTCAGTACTTC. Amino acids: CASSSGTGGANIQYF.

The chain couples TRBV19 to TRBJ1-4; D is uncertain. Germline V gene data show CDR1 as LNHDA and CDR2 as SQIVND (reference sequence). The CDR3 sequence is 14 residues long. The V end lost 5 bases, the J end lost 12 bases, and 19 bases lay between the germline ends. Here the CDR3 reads CASSERADHTELFF. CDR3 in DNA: TGTGCCAGTAGTGAGAGGGCGGACCATACCGAACTGTTTTTT.

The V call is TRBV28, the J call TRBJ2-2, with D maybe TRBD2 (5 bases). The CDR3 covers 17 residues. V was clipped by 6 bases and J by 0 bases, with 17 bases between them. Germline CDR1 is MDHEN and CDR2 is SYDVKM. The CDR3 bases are TGTGCCAGCAGAACGGCTAGAACGGGGTCGAACACCGGGGAGCTGTTTTTT. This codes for CASRTARTGSNTGELFF.

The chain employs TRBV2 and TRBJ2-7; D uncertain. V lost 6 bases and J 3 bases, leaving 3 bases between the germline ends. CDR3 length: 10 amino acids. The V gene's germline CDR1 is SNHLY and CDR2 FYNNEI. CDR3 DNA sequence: TGTGCCAGCAGCGGCTACGAGCAGTACTTC. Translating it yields CASSGYEQYF.

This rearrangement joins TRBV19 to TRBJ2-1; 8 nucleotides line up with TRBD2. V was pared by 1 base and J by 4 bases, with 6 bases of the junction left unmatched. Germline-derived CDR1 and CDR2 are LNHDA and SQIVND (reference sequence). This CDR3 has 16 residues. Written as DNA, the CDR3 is TGTGCCAGTAGTATAGGGCTAGCGGGTGATTACAATGAGCAGTTCTTC. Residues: CASSIGLAGDYNEQFF.

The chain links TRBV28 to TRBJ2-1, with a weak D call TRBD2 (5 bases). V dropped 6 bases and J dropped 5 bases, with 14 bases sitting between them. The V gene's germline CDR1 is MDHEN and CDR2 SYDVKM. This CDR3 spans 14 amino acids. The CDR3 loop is CASSQTREDNEQFF. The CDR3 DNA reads TGTGCCAGCAGCCAGACGAGGGAAGACAATGAGCAGTTCTTC. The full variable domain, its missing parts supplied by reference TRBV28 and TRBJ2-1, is DVKVTQSSRYLVKRTGEKVFLECVQDMDHENMFWYRQDPGLGLRLIYFSYDVKMKEKGDIPEGYSVSREKKERFSLILESASTNQTSMYLCASSQTREDNEQFFGPGTRLTVL.

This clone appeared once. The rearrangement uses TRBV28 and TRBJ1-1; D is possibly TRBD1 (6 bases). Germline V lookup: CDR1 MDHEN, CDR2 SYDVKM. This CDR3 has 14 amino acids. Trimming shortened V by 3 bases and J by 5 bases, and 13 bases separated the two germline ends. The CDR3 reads CASSFGGHNTEAFF. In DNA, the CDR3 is TGTGCCAGCAGTTTCGGGGGGCACAATACTGAAGCTTTCTTT.

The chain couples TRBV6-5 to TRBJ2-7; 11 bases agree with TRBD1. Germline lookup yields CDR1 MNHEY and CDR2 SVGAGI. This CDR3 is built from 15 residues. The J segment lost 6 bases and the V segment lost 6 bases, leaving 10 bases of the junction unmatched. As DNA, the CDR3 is TGTGCCAGCAGCTCCGCGGGGACAGGGGGGCCCGAGCAGTACTTC. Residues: CASSSAGTGGPEQYF.

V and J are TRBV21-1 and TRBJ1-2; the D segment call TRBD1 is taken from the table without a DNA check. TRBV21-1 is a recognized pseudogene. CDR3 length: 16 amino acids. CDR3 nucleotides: TGTGCCAGCAGCAAATCCCGGACAGTCTATTACTATGGCTACACCTTC. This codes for CASSKSRTVYYYGYTF.